These T cell receptor beta chains were read from a single sample in a study of cytomegalovirus exposure and HLA in healthy donors. Produced via immunoSEQ multiplex PCR; TCRdb's table is partial and in-frame only. The sample shows over 140,000 clones, 80% of them seen only once. Specimen: PBMCs. Receptors were obtained from a man in his fifties or sixties in good health and CMV-seronegative. Both conserved end residues are part of each CDR3. Each record gives: V gene, D gene, clone size, J gene, CDR3 protein, CDR3 DNA. The D gene is left open where the match is weak. Not every row has a clone size; where given, it reads once, few, many or a size class.

V: TRBV4-1; D: .; size: .; J: TRBJ2-1; CDR3: CASSQEPAGKGEQFF; DNA: TGCGCCAGCAGCCAAGAGCCGGCAGGGAAAGGTGAGCAGTTCTTC
V: TRBV11-2; D: TRBD2; size: .; J: TRBJ2-5; CDR3: CASSRGGGVETQYF; DNA: TGTGCCAGCAGCCGGGGCGGGGGTGTGGAGACCCAGTACTTC
V: TRBV7-8; D: TRBD1; size: .; J: TRBJ2-7; CDR3: CASSWGQIYEQYF; DNA: TGTGCCAGCAGCTGGGGACAGATCTACGAGCAGTACTTC
V: TRBV6-5; D: .; size: few; J: TRBJ2-4; CDR3: CASKRVGGRNIQYF; DNA: TGTGCCAGCAAGAGGGTAGGAGGGCGGAACATTCAGTACTTC
V: TRBV15; D: .; size: few; J: TRBJ2-6; CDR3: CATSSSSVGDSGANVLTF; DNA: TGTGCCACCAGCAGCTCCTCGGTAGGGGACTCTGGGGCCAACGTCCTGACTTTC
V: TRBV5-1; D: TRBD2; size: .; J: TRBJ2-1; CDR3: CASSSGGTSYNEQFF; DNA: TGCGCCAGCAGCTCGGGGGGGACCTCCTACAATGAGCAGTTCTTC
V: TRBV5-8; D: .; size: .; J: TRBJ1-4; CDR3: CASSRGTVSNEKLFF; DNA: TGTGCCAGCAGCCGGGGGACGGTTTCTAATGAAAAACTGTTTTTT
V: TRBV19; D: TRBD1; size: few; J: TRBJ1-5; CDR3: CATRGGGTNQPQHF; DNA: TGTGCCACTCGAGGAGGGGGCACCAATCAGCCCCAGCATTTT
V: TRBV9; D: .; size: .; J: TRBJ1-5; CDR3: CASSPSWYSNQPQHF; DNA: TGTGCCAGCAGCCCCAGTTGGTATAGCAATCAGCCCCAGCATTTT
V: TRBV5-1; D: .; size: .; J: TRBJ1-3; CDR3: CASNSSLPGSGNTIYF; DNA: TGCGCCAGCAACTCTAGCCTCCCCGGCTCTGGAAACACCATATATTTT
V: TRBV18; D: TRBD1; size: .; J: TRBJ2-5; CDR3: CASSPDRGGTQYF; DNA: TGTGCCAGCTCACCAGACAGGGGAGGGACCCAGTACTTC
V: TRBV5-1; D: .; size: .; J: TRBJ2-7; CDR3: CASSLFSAASYEQYF; DNA: TGCGCCAGCAGCTTGTTCTCAGCGGCGAGTTACGAGCAGTACTTC
V: TRBV6-1; D: .; size: few; J: TRBJ1-1; CDR3: CASSEGRESTEAFF; DNA: TGTGCCAGCAGTGAGGGTCGGGAAAGCACTGAAGCTTTCTTT
V: TRBV5-5; D: TRBD1; size: once; J: TRBJ1-1; CDR3: CASSLEGTGGTEAFF; DNA: TGTGCCAGCAGCTTGGAGGGGACAGGGGGCACTGAAGCTTTCTTT
V: TRBV5-4; D: .; size: .; J: TRBJ1-6; CDR3: CASSGGGSYNSPLHF; DNA: TGTGCCAGCAGCGGGGGGGGTTCCTATAATTCACCCCTCCACTTT
V: TRBV4-1; D: TRBD1; size: .; J: TRBJ2-2; CDR3: CASSQDGDRANTGELFF; DNA: TGCGCCAGCAGCCAAGACGGGGACAGGGCGAACACCGGGGAGCTGTTTTTT
V: TRBV7-3; D: .; size: .; J: TRBJ1-1; CDR3: CASSPQGSGTEAFF; DNA: TGTGCCAGCAGCCCCCAGGGGTCTGGGACTGAAGCTTTCTTT
V: TRBV9; D: .; size: .; J: TRBJ2-5; CDR3: CASSVGGGGARETQYF; DNA: TGTGCCAGCAGCGTAGGTGGAGGGGGCGCACGAGAGACCCAGTACTTC
V: TRBV11-3; D: .; size: .; J: TRBJ2-1; CDR3: CASSPGLAHEQFF; DNA: TGTGCCAGCAGCCCCGGACTGGCCCATGAGCAGTTCTTC
V: TRBV30; D: .; size: .; J: TRBJ2-3; CDR3: CAWSPVRLKHPRTDTQYF; DNA: TGTGCCTGGAGCCCCGTACGACTCAAACACCCTCGCACAGATACGCAGTATTTT
V: TRBV15; D: .; size: .; J: TRBJ1-5; CDR3: CATTSSRDINQPQHF; DNA: TGTGCCACCACCTCTTCCCGGGACATTAATCAGCCCCAGCATTTT
V: TRBV5-1; D: TRBD2; size: .; J: TRBJ2-7; CDR3: CASSFLAGGYYEQYF; DNA: TGCGCCAGCAGCTTCCTAGCGGGAGGATATTACGAGCAGTACTTC
V: TRBV19; D: TRBD2; size: once; J: TRBJ2-2; CDR3: CATGGLAGGPAGELFF; DNA: TGTGCCACCGGTGGATTAGCGGGAGGGCCCGCCGGGGAGCTGTTTTTT
V: TRBV7-9; D: .; size: .; J: TRBJ2-3; CDR3: CASSSDSQYF; DNA: TGTGCCAGCAGTTCCGACTCCCAATATTTT
V: TRBV5-1; D: TRBD2; size: few; J: TRBJ2-2; CDR3: CASSSAQLATGELFF; DNA: TGCGCCAGCAGTTCTGCCCAACTAGCGACCGGGGAGCTGTTTTTT
V: TRBV27; D: TRBD2; size: .; J: TRBJ2-5; CDR3: CASRRGGSRETQYF; DNA: TGTGCCAGCAGGCGGGGCGGGAGTCGAGAGACCCAGTACTTC
V: TRBV15; D: .; size: once; J: TRBJ2-5; CDR3: CATSRGSGETQYF; DNA: TGTGCCACCAGCAGAGGCAGCGGAGAGACCCAGTACTTC
V: TRBV6-1; D: .; size: .; J: TRBJ1-1; CDR3: CASSTTGNTEAFF; DNA: TGTGCCAGCAGTACAACAGGGAACACTGAAGCTTTCTTT
V: TRBV27; D: .; size: .; J: TRBJ2-7; CDR3: CASSPGWVNEQYF; DNA: TGTGCCAGCAGTCCGGGTTGGGTAAACGAGCAGTACTTC
V: TRBV5-6; D: .; size: once; J: TRBJ2-7; CDR3: CASSLRTGYYEQYF; DNA: TGTGCCAGCAGCTTGCGCACAGGGTACTACGAGCAGTACTTC
V: TRBV19; D: .; size: .; J: TRBJ2-1; CDR3: CASSVSGGGEQFF; DNA: TGTGCCAGTAGCGTCTCCGGGGGAGGCGAGCAGTTCTTC
V: TRBV6-5; D: TRBD1; size: .; J: TRBJ2-7; CDR3: CASTQGGQGAYEQYF; DNA: TGTGCCAGCACACAGGGCGGACAGGGGGCCTACGAGCAGTACTTC
V: TRBV10-2; D: TRBD2; size: .; J: TRBJ2-1; CDR3: CASREGLSYNEQFF; DNA: TGCGCCAGCAGGGAGGGACTATCCTACAATGAGCAGTTCTTC
V: TRBV4-1; D: TRBD2; size: .; J: TRBJ2-2; CDR3: CASSQVGLAGGTGELFF; DNA: TGCGCCAGCAGCCAAGTGGGACTAGCGGGGGGTACCGGGGAGCTGTTTTTT
V: TRBV6-1; D: .; size: .; J: TRBJ2-1; CDR3: CAISGDFGNEQFF; DNA: .
V: TRBV5-1; D: .; size: .; J: TRBJ1-3; CDR3: CASSPTGSEGNTIYF; DNA: TGCGCCAGCAGCCCCACAGGGAGCGAAGGAAACACCATATATTTT
V: TRBV2; D: .; size: .; J: TRBJ2-7; CDR3: CASNIDSYEQYF; DNA: TGTGCCAGCAATATAGATTCCTACGAGCAGTACTTC
V: TRBV5-4; D: TRBD2; size: .; J: TRBJ2-5; CDR3: CASSLEGGRGETQYF; DNA: TGTGCCAGCAGCTTGGAGGGCGGGAGGGGAGAGACCCAGTACTTC
V: TRBV7-2; D: TRBD2; size: .; J: TRBJ2-2; CDR3: CASSIAGATGELFF; DNA: TGTGCCAGCAGCATAGCGGGGGCCACCGGGGAGCTGTTTTTT
V: TRBV7-2; D: .; size: .; J: TRBJ2-1; CDR3: CASSLSTYNEQFF; DNA: TGTGCCAGCAGCTTATCCACCTACAATGAGCAGTTCTTC
V: TRBV7-9; D: TRBD1; size: .; J: TRBJ1-1; CDR3: CASSSVGQDGIEAFF; DNA: TGTGCCAGCAGCAGCGTCGGACAGGACGGAATTGAAGCTTTCTTT
V: TRBV25-1; D: .; size: .; J: TRBJ1-1; CDR3: CASSVPSGAEAFF; DNA: TGTGCCAGCAGTGTGCCTTCGGGGGCTGAAGCTTTCTTT
V: TRBV11-2; D: TRBD2; size: .; J: TRBJ2-1; CDR3: CASSAGTSVLAQFF; DNA: TGTGCCAGCAGTGCCGGGACTAGCGTACTTGCGCAGTTCTTC
V: TRBV4-1; D: TRBD2; size: .; J: TRBJ2-3; CDR3: CASSSLAGGRVDTQYF; DNA: TGCGCCAGCAGCTCTTTAGCGGGAGGTCGAGTAGATACGCAGTATTTT
V: TRBV23-1; D: TRBD2; size: once; J: TRBJ2-3; CDR3: CASSRLAGTSDTQYF; DNA: TGCGCCAGCAGTCGGCTAGCGGGAACCTCGGATACGCAGTATTTT
V: TRBV4-1; D: .; size: .; J: TRBJ1-5; CDR3: CASSQDQAGHNQPQHF; DNA: TGCGCCAGCAGCCAAGATCAGGCAGGGCACAATCAGCCCCAGCATTTT
V: TRBV18; D: .; size: few; J: TRBJ1-2; CDR3: CASSPPGGTGGHGYTF; DNA: TGTGCCAGCTCACCACCGGGAGGGACCGGGGGACATGGCTACACCTTC
V: TRBV19; D: .; size: few; J: TRBJ2-2; CDR3: CASNRLRVAGTTNTGELFF; DNA: TGTGCCAGTAATAGGTTAAGGGTAGCCGGGACAACGAACACCGGGGAGCTGTTTTTT
V: TRBV7-6; D: .; size: .; J: TRBJ1-3; CDR3: CASSRLQQGSSGNTIYF; DNA: TGTGCCAGCAGCCGCCTTCAACAGGGCTCGTCTGGAAACACCATATATTTT